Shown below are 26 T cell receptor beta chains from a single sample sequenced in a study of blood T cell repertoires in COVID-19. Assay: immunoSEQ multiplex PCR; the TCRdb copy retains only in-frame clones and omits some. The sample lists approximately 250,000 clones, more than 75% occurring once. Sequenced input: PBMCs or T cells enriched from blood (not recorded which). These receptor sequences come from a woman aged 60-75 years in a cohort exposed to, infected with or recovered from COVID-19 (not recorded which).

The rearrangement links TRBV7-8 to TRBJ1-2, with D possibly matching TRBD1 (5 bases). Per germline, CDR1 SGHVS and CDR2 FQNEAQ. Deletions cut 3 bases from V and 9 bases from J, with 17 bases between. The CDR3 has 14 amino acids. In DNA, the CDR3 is TGTGCCAGCAGCTTCGGGTCCAGGGTAGAGCGCTACACCTTC. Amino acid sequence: CASSFGSRVERYTF.

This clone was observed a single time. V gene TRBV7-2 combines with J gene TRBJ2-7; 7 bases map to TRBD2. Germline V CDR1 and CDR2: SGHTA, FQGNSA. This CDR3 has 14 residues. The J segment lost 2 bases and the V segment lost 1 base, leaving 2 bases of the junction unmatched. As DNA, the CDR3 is TGTGCCAGCAGCTTAGACACTAGCGCCTACGAGCAGTACTTC. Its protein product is CASSLDTSAYEQYF.

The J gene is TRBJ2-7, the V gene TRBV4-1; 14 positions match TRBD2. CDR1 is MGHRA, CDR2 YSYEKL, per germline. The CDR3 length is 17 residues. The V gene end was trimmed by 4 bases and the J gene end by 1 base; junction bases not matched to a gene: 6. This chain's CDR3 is CASSPGTSGSLSYEQYF. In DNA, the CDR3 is TGCGCCAGCAGCCCCGGGACTAGCGGGAGTCTTTCCTACGAGCAGTACTTC.

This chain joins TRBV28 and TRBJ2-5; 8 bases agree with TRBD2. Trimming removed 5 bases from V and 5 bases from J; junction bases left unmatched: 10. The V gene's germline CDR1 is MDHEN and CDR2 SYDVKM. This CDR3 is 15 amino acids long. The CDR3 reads CASSLSGEVYETQYF. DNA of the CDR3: TGTGCCAGCAGTCTTAGCGGGGAGGTTTACGAGACCCAGTACTTC.

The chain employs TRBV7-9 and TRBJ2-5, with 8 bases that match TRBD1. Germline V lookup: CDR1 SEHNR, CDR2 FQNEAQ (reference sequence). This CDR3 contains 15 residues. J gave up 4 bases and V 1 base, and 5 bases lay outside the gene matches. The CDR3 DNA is TGTGCCAGCAGCTTAGAGACAGGGGTAGCAGAGACCCAGTACTTC. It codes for CASSLETGVAETQYF.

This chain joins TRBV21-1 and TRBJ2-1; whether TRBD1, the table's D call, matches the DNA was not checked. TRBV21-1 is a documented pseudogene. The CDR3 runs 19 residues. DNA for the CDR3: TGTGCCAGCAGCAAAAAGTGCGAAAAGGGGGCCTTTAACTACAATGAGCAGTTCTTC. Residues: CASSKKCEKGAFNYNEQFF.

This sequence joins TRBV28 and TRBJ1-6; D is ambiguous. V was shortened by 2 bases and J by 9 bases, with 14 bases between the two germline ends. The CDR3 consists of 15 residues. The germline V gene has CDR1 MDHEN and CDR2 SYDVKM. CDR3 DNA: TGTGCCAGCAGTTTACCTAGACCCGGCGGTTCACCCCTCCACTTT. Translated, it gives CASSLPRPGGSPLHF.

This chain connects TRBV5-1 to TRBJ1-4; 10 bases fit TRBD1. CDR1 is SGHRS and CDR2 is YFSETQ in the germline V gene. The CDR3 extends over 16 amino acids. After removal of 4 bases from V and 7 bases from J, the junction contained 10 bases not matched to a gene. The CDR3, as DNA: TGCGCCAGCAGCCCGAAGGGGACAGGGGTAGGTGAAAAACTGTTTTTT. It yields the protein CASSPKGTGVGEKLFF.

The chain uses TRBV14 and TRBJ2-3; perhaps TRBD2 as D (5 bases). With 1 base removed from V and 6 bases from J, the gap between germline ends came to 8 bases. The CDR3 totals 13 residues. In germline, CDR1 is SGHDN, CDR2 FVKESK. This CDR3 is CASSQGRRDTQYF. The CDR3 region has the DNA TGTGCCAGCAGCCAAGGGAGGAGGGATACGCAGTATTTT.

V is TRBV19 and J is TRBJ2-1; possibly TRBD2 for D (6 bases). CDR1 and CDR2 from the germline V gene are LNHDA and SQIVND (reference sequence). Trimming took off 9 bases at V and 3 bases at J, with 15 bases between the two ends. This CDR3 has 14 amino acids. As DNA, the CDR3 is TGTGCCAGCGCCGAGGGGACTGTCTACAATGAGCAGTTCTTC. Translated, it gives CASAEGTVYNEQFF.

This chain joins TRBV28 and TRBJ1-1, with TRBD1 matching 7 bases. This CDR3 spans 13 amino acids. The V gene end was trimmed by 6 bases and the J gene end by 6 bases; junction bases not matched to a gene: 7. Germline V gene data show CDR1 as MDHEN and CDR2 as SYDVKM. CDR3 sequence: CASRFTGAAEAFF. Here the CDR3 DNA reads TGTGCCAGCAGGTTCACAGGGGCGGCTGAAGCTTTCTTT.

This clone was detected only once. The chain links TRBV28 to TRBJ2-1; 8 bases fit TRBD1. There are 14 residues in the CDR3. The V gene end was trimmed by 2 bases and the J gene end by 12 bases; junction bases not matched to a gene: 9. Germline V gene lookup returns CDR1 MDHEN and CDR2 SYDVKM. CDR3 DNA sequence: TGTGCCAGCAGTTTACTCCCCGGACAGGGAGGGCAGTTCTTC. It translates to CASSLLPGQGGQFF.

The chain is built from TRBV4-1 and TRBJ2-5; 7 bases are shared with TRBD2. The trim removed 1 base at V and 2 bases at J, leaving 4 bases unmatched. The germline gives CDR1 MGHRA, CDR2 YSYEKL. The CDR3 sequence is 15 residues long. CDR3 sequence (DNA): TGCGCCAGCAGCCAAGTCAGTAGCGGGCAAGAGACCCAGTACTTC. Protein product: CASSQVSSGQETQYF.

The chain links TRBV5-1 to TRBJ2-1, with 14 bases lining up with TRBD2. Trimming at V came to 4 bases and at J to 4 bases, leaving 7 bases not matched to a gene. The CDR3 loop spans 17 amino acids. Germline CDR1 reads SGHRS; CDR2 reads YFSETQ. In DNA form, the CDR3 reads TGCGCCAGCAGCCCGGGACTAGCGGGAGACAAATACAATGAGCAGTTCTTC. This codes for CASSPGLAGDKYNEQFF.

The CDR3 here is CSASGTSGTTTDTQYF. CDR3 DNA: TGCAGCGCCTCCGGGACTAGCGGGACTACCACAGATACGCAGTATTTT. The chain carries TRBV29-1 and TRBJ2-3; 13 positions agree with TRBD2. The CDR3 runs 16 residues. Trimming at V came to 7 bases and at J to 2 bases, leaving 9 bases not matched to a gene. The V gene's germline CDR1 is SQVTM and CDR2 ANQGSEA.

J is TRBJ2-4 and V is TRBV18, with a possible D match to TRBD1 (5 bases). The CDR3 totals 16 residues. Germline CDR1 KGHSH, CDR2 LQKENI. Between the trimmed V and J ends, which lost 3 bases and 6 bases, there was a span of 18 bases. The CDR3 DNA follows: TGTGCCAGCTCACCGGGGCTTTTTTCATATGCAAACATTCAGTACTTC. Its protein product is CASSPGLFSYANIQYF.

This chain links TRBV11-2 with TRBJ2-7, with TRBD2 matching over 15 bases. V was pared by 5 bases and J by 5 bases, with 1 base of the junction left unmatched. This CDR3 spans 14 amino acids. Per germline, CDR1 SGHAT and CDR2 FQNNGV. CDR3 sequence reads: CASSRTSGRDEQYF. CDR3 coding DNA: TGTGCCAGCAGCCGGACTAGCGGGAGGGACGAGCAGTACTTC. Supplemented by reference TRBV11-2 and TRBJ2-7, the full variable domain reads EAGVAQSPRYKIIEKRQSVAFWCNPISGHATLYWYQQILGQGPKLLIQFQNNGVVDDSQLPKDRFSAERLKGVDSTLKIQPAKLEDSAVYLCASSRTSGRDEQYFGPGTRLTVT.

CDR3 in DNA: TGTGCCAGCTCACCAGAGGCTAGCAGGCACACCGGGGAGCTGTTTTTT. Residues: CASSPEASRHTGELFF. This sequence joins TRBV18 and TRBJ2-2; D might be TRBD2 (5 bases). The V and J ends lost 2 bases and 3 bases respectively, with 13 bases between them. CDR3 length: 16 residues. The germline gives CDR1 KGHSH, CDR2 LQKENI.

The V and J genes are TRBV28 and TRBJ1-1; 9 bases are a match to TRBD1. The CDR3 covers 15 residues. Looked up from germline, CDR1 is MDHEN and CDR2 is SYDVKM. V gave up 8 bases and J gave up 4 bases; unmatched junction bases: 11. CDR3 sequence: CASYPGQGMSTEAFF. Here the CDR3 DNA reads TGTGCCAGCTATCCAGGACAGGGGATGAGCACTGAAGCTTTCTTT.

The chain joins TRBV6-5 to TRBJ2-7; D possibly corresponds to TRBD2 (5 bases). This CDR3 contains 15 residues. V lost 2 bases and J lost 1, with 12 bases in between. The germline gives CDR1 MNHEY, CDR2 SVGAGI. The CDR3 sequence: CASSYKAGPSYEQYF. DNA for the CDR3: TGTGCCAGCAGTTACAAGGCGGGTCCGTCCTACGAGCAGTACTTC.

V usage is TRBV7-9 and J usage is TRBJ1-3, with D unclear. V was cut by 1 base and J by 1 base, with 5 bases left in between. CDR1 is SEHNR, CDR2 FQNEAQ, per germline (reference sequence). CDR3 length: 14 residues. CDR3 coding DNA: TGTGCCAGCAGCTTAGTGAGGTCTGGAAACACCATATATTTT. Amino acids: CASSLVRSGNTIYF.

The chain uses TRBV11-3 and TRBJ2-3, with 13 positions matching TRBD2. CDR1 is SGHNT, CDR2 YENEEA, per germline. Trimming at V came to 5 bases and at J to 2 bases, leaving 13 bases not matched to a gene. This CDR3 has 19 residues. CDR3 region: CASSGSGTSGKEDTDTQYF. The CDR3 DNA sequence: TGTGCCAGCAGCGGGTCCGGGACTAGCGGGAAGGAGGACACAGATACGCAGTATTTT.

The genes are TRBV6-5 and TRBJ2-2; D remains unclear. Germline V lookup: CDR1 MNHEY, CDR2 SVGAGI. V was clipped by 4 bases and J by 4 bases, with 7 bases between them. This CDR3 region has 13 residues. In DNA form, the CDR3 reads TGTGCCAGCAGTTCAGTAGCCACCGGGGAGCTGTTTTTT. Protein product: CASSSVATGELFF.

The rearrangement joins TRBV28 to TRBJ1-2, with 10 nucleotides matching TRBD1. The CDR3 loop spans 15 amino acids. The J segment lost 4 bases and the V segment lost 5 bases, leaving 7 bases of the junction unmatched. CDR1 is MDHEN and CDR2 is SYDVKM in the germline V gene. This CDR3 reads CASSPGTGVSYGYTF. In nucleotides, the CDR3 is TGTGCCAGCAGTCCAGGGACAGGGGTTAGCTATGGCTACACCTTC.

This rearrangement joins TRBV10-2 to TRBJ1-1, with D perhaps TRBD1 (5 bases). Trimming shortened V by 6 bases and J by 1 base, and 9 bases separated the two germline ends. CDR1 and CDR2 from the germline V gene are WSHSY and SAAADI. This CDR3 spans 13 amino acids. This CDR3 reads CASSGRGNTEAFF. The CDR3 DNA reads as TGCGCCAGCAGCGGTAGGGGGAACACTGAAGCTTTCTTT.

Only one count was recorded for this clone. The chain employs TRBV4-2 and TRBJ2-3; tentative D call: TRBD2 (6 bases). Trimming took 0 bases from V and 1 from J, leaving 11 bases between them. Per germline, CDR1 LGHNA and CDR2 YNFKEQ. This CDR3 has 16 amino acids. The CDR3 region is CASSQDGERGTDTQYF. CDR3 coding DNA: TGTGCCAGCAGCCAAGACGGGGAGCGGGGCACAGATACGCAGTATTTT.